The 9 T cell receptor beta chains reported below all come from one sample, sequenced in a study of OX40 agonist ivuxolimab in advanced cancers. This table comes from immunoSEQ multiplex PCR, and its TCRdb copy is limited to in-frame clones, with some not included. The sample includes tens of thousands of clones, over 75% of them seen just once. The sequenced sample was CD4+ or CD8+ T cells sorted from blood, obtained in a trial of the OX40 agonist ivuxolimab. These TCRs come from an adult with an advanced solid tumor such as melanoma, head and neck, liver or kidney cancer.

The chain joins TRBV28 to TRBJ2-7; no clear D gene. Germline V gene lookup returns CDR1 MDHEN and CDR2 SYDVKM. The CDR3 extends over 15 amino acids. The germline V and J ends were trimmed by 1 base and 0 bases, with 10 bases remaining between them. CDR3 loop: CASSLYLKASYEQYF. The CDR3 nucleotides are TGTGCCAGCAGTTTATATCTGAAAGCCTCCTACGAGCAGTACTTC. Combining the CDR3 with reference TRBV28 and TRBJ2-7 gives the whole variable domain DVKVTQSSRYLVKRTGEKVFLECVQDMDHENMFWYRQDPGLGLRLIYFSYDVKMKEKGDIPEGYSVSREKKERFSLILESASTNQTSMYLCASSLYLKASYEQYFGPGTRLTVT.

The chain joins TRBV10-3 to TRBJ2-7; 9 bases map to TRBD1. The CDR3 loop spans 14 amino acids. V was pared by 5 bases and J by 6 bases, with 8 bases of the junction left unmatched. Germline V gene sequence: CDR1 ENHRY, CDR2 SYGVKD. CDR3 nucleotides: TGTGCCATCAGTACCGGGACAGGGCGCCCCGAGCAGTACTTC. It translates to CAISTGTGRPEQYF.

This sequence joins TRBV27 and TRBJ1-2; D unclear. There are 14 residues in the CDR3. CDR1 is MNHEY and CDR2 is SMNVEV in the germline V gene (reference sequence). Trimming pared 5 bases from V and 5 bases from J, leaving 15 bases between. Written as DNA, the CDR3 is TGTGCCAGCAGTCTAGGCCCCGTTTTTTATGGCTACACCTTC. Its translation is CASSLGPVFYGYTF.

The chain links TRBV25-1 to TRBJ1-2; D remains ambiguous. The CDR3 spans 15 residues. Germline CDR1 MGHDK, CDR2 SYGVNS. The V and J ends lost 5 bases and 3 bases respectively, with 16 bases between them. In DNA form, the CDR3 reads TGTGCCAGCAGTCCCTCCACCGGGCCCCACTATGGCTACACCTTC. As protein: CASSPSTGPHYGYTF.

The CDR3 loop reads CASSPSWGGGLAKNIQYF. CDR3 in DNA: TGTGCCAGCAGCCCATCGTGGGGCGGGGGTCTAGCCAAAAACATTCAGTACTTC. The chain uses TRBV7-8 and TRBJ2-4; TRBD2 matches at 7 bases. The germline gives CDR1 SGHVS, CDR2 FQNEAQ. The trim removed 5 bases at V and 0 bases at J, leaving 13 bases unmatched. There are 18 residues in the CDR3. Variable domain in full (rest from reference TRBV7-8 and TRBJ2-4): GAGVSQSPRYKVAKRGQDVALRCDPISGHVSLFWYQQALGQGPEFLTYFQNEAQLDKSGLPSDRFFAERPEGSVSTLKIQRTQQEDSAVYLCASSPSWGGGLAKNIQYFGAGTRLSVL.

J is TRBJ1-6 and V is TRBV28, with 9 bases matching TRBD1. Germline V gene lookup returns CDR1 MDHEN and CDR2 SYDVKM. The CDR3 is 14 amino acids. V was pared by 4 bases and J by 8 bases, with 3 bases of the junction left unmatched. The CDR3, as DNA: TGTGCCAGCAGTTACCGGACAGGGGATTCACCCCTCCACTTT. Translating gives CASSYRTGDSPLHF.

This chain connects TRBV6-5 to TRBJ2-5; D is perhaps TRBD1 (6 bases). The V gene's germline CDR1 is MNHEY and CDR2 SVGAGI. V was clipped by 2 bases and J by 4 bases, with 11 bases between them. The CDR3 sequence is 14 residues long. The CDR3 DNA reads as TGTGCCAGCAGTTACCAGGACAGTGGAGAGACCCAGTACTTC. This gives the protein CASSYQDSGETQYF.

This chain connects TRBV7-6 to TRBJ2-1, with D tentatively TRBD1 (5 bases). CDR1 is SGHVS and CDR2 is FNYEAQ in the germline V gene. The CDR3 has 15 amino acids. With 3 bases removed from V and 3 bases from J, the gap between germline ends came to 12 bases. The CDR3 loop reads CASSFQPDSYNEQFF. The CDR3 coding sequence is TGTGCCAGCAGCTTTCAGCCTGACAGCTACAATGAGCAGTTCTTC.

This chain joins TRBV29-1 and TRBJ1-3, with D unclear. Trimming left V 7 bases short and J 0 bases short, with 7 bases between. CDR1 is SQVTM and CDR2 is ANQGSEA in the germline V gene. The CDR3 covers 12 residues. CDR3 nucleotide sequence: TGCAGCGCTGTAAGCTCTGGAAACACCATATATTTT. Residues: CSAVSSGNTIYF.